One and the same sample provided the 9 T cell receptor beta chains below, sequenced in a study of T-cell reconstitution after alpha-beta-depleted transplantation in children. This sample's TCRbeta library carried unique molecular identifier barcodes. TCRdb processed the PCR reads anew with MiXCR; each CDR3 protein has one entry. The sample shows fewer than 550,000 distinct CDR3 sequences, more than 9.5% of them seen only once. Here the sequenced sample was PBMCs, mostly from graft donor cells, taken 180 days after TCRalphabeta/CD19-depleted stem cell transplant. Receptors originate from a female patient between 2 and 15 years old who had a stem cell transplant for aplastic anemia, so the T cells may come from the graft donor.

In its sample, this clonotype was seen a few times. The chain links TRBV20-1 to TRBJ2-4, with 9 bases that match TRBD2. CDR1 and CDR2 from the germline V gene are DFQATT and SNEGSKA (reference sequence). CDR3 length: 15 amino acids. J lost 6 bases, V lost 2 bases, and 8 bases had no gene match. CDR3 sequence reads: CSARRREGSGNIQYF. In DNA form, the CDR3 reads TGCAGTGCTAGAAGGCGGGAGGGTTCAGGAAACATTCAGTACTTC.

V gene TRBV20-1 combines with J gene TRBJ2-7, with TRBD2 as a possible D gene (6 bases). Germline-derived CDR1 and CDR2 are DFQATT and SNEGSKA (reference sequence). Trimming pared 5 bases from V and 6 bases from J, leaving 14 bases between. The CDR3 is 12 amino acids. CDR3 DNA sequence: TGCAGTGCTGTCCAAACGCGGGGCGAGCAGTACTTC. Encoded protein: CSAVQTRGEQYF.

This clonotype was recorded a few times. The V gene is TRBV7-9, the J gene TRBJ1-2; TRBD1 aligns across 9 bases. V dropped 6 bases and J dropped 6; count of bases not matched to a gene: 14. CDR1 SEHNR and CDR2 FQNEAQ come from the germline V gene (reference sequence). The CDR3 runs 16 residues. This CDR3 reads CASRHPGSQGADGYTF. For the CDR3, the DNA is TGTGCCAGCAGACACCCCGGGTCACAGGGGGCTGATGGCTACACCTTC.

This clonotype was found many times. This chain joins TRBV27 and TRBJ2-5; D gene unclear. V lost 0 bases to trimming and J lost 1 base, with 6 bases between them. This CDR3 spans 14 amino acids. Germline-derived CDR1 and CDR2 are MNHEY and SMNVEV (reference sequence). CDR3 nucleotide sequence: TGTGCCAGCAGTTTATCGTCCGTCCAAGAGACCCAGTACTTC. Its translation: CASSLSSVQETQYF.

This clonotype was counted a few times. The chain employs TRBV6-5 and TRBJ1-5; 7 bases agree with TRBD1. The germline gives CDR1 MNHEY, CDR2 SVGAGI. CDR3 length equals 15 residues. J gave up 6 bases and V 0 bases, and 5 bases lay outside the gene matches. The CDR3 loop reads CASSYSGQTGQPQHF. DNA for the CDR3: TGTGCCAGCAGTTACTCGGGACAGACAGGTCAGCCCCAGCATTTT.

In nucleotides, the CDR3 is TGCGCCAGCAGCCAAGGGCGGCAGAACACTGAAGCTTTCTTT. Translating gives CASSQGRQNTEAFF. This chain joins TRBV4-3 and TRBJ1-1; D gene ambiguous. V was clipped by 1 base and J by 1 base, with 7 bases between them. CDR1 and CDR2 from the germline V gene are LGHNA and YSLEER. The CDR3 consists of 14 residues.

This clonotype has a count of ten or more. This chain links TRBV18 with TRBJ2-3; 9 nucleotides match TRBD1. Germline CDR1 is KGHSH and CDR2 is LQKENI. The CDR3 consists of 15 residues. Unmatched junction bases numbered 7, after V lost 3 bases and J lost 6 bases. DNA of the CDR3: TGTGCCAGCTCACCCCGGGACAGGGCGAGGGATACGCAGTATTTT. Amino acids: CASSPRDRARDTQYF.

This clonotype was detected ten times or more. The J gene is TRBJ2-2, the V gene TRBV12-3 or TRBV12-4; the D gene could be TRBD1 or TRBD2 (5 bases each). The ends were cut back, 1 base at V and 3 bases at J, with 12 bases in the middle. The CDR3 totals 16 residues. CDR3 in amino acids: CASSLVGVLDTGELFF. CDR3 DNA: TGTGCCAGCAGTTTAGTGGGGGTCTTGGACACCGGGGAGCTGTTTTTT.

A word on this clonotype: Being one base from a much bigger clone, this may be a read error. The chain combines TRBV10-1 with TRBJ1-2; no firm D call. CDR3 length: 11 residues. Germline V CDR1 and CDR2: WNHNN, SYGVQD (reference sequence). V was pared by 5 bases and J by 8 bases, with 9 bases between. As DNA, the CDR3 is TGCGCCAGCAGTTGGCCAAACGGCTACACCTTC. It codes for CASSWPNGYTF.